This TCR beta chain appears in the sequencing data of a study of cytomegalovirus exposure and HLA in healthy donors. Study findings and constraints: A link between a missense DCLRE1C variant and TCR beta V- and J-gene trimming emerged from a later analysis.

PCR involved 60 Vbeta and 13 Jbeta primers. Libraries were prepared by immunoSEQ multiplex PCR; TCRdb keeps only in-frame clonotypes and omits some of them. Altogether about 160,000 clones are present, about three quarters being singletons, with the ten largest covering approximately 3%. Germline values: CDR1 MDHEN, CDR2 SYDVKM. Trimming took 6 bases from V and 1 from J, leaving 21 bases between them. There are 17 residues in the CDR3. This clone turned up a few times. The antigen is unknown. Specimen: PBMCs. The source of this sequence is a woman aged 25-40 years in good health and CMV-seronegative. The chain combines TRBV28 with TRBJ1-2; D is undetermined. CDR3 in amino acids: CASSRRQGSYVNYGYTF. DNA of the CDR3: TGTGCCAGCAGCCGTCGACAAGGATCATACGTTAACTATGGCTACACCTTC.